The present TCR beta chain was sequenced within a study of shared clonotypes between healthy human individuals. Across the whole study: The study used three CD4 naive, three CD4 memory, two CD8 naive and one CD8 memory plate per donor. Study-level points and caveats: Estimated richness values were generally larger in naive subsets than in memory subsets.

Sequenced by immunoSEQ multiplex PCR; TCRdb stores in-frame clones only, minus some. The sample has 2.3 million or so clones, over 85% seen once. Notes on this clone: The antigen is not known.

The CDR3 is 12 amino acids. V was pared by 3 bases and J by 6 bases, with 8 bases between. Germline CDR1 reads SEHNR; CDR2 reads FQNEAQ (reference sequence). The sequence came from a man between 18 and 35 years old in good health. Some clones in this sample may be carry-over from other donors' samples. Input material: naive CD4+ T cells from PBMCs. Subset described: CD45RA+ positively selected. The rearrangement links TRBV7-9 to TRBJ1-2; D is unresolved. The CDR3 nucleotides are TGTGCCAGCAGCTTCGAGGCTCATGGCTACACCTTC. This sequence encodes CASSFEAHGYTF.